Below are 11 T cell receptor beta chains sequenced from a single sample in a study of blood T cell repertoires in COVID-19. TCRdb's table, derived via immunoSEQ multiplex PCR, lists solely in-frame clones and lacks some. The data contain tens of thousands of clones, roughly 79% of them seen just once; the ten biggest clones take up approximately 33%. Sequencing used peripheral blood. These receptors came from a woman aged 80 or older with acute or convalescent COVID-19.

The chain carries TRBV3-1 (or the pseudogene TRBV3-2) and TRBJ1-2; no reliable D call. CDR1 is LGHDT and CDR2 is YNNKEL in the germline V gene (reference sequence). The CDR3 consists of 15 residues. Trimming cost V 1 base and J 2 bases, with 11 bases left between them. The CDR3 coding sequence is TGTGCCAGCAGCCAAGTACCCCTCGGGAACTATGGCTACACCTTC. The encoded protein is CASSQVPLGNYGYTF.

The V gene is TRBV29-1, the J gene TRBJ2-1; the match to TRBD2 covers 11 bases. The CDR3 extends over 16 amino acids. Germline-derived CDR1 and CDR2 are SQVTM and ANQGSEA. J lost 9 bases, V lost 2 bases, and 12 bases had no gene match. CDR3 region: CSVETGLAGGGGEQFF. The CDR3 bases are TGCAGCGTTGAAACGGGTCTAGCGGGAGGAGGGGGTGAGCAGTTCTTC.

In its sample, this clone was seen a few times. The V gene is TRBV24-1, the J gene TRBJ2-1; a possible D gene is TRBD1 (5 bases). Trimming took off 2 bases at V and 0 bases at J, with 10 bases between the two ends. The germline V gene has CDR1 KGHDR and CDR2 SFDVKD. The CDR3 length is 16 residues. CDR3 sequence (DNA): TGTGCCACCAGTGATTCAACAGGCCGCTCCTACAATGAGCAGTTCTTC. It encodes CATSDSTGRSYNEQFF.

This clone was seen a single time. This chain links TRBV7-8 with TRBJ1-2; tentatively, D is TRBD1 (5 bases). CDR3 length: 16 amino acids. Between the trimmed V and J ends, which lost 5 bases and 7 bases, there was a span of 23 bases. Germline loops: CDR1 SGHVS, CDR2 FQNEAQ. CDR3 sequence reads: CASSQGGAGLVGGYTF. In DNA form, the CDR3 reads TGTGCCAGCAGCCAAGGAGGGGCAGGGCTTGTGGGTGGCTACACCTTC.

This chain joins TRBV3-1 (or the pseudogene TRBV3-2) and TRBJ1-2; TRBD1 matches at 8 bases. Germline V CDR1 and CDR2: LGHDT, YNNKEL (reference sequence). V lost 3 bases to trimming and J lost 7 bases; unmatched junction nucleotides: 4. The CDR3 runs 13 residues. The CDR3 nucleotides read TGTGCCAGCAGCCACCAGGGGGCGAGTGGCTACACCTTC. It specifies CASSHQGASGYTF.

The chain couples TRBV6-5 to TRBJ2-3; 8 positions agree with TRBD1. Per the germline V gene, CDR1 is MNHEY and CDR2 is SVGAGI. The CDR3 is 12 residues long. Unmatched junction bases numbered 1, after V lost 10 bases and J lost 1 base. CDR3 protein: CATGQGTDTQYF. Written as DNA, the CDR3 is TGTGCCACGGGACAGGGCACAGATACGCAGTATTTT.

V and J are TRBV5-8 and TRBJ2-1; D perhaps matches TRBD1 (5 bases). CDR3 size: 15 residues. Trimming stripped 6 bases from V and 4 bases from J, with 17 bases between. CDR1 SGHTS and CDR2 YDEGEE come from the germline V gene. DNA of the CDR3: TGTGCCAGCACCCTGGAAGGCAGGGAATACAATGAGCAGTTCTTC. This encodes CASTLEGREYNEQFF.

This chain connects TRBV15 to TRBJ1-4, with TRBD1 as a possible D gene (5 bases). Trimming removed 5 bases from V and 7 bases from J, with 14 bases in between. CDR3 length equals 14 residues. The germline V gene encodes CDR1 LNHNV and CDR2 YYDKDF (reference sequence). CDR3 residues: CATSGGFTGEKLFF. The CDR3 DNA reads as TGTGCCACCAGCGGGGGGTTCACGGGTGAAAAACTGTTTTTT.

This clone was seen only a few times. The rearrangement uses TRBV29-1 and TRBJ1-2; 9 bases line up with TRBD1. Per germline, CDR1 SQVTM and CDR2 ANQGSEA. V lost 0 bases to trimming and J lost 3 bases; unmatched junction nucleotides: 11. The CDR3 is 17 residues long. This CDR3 reads CSVEELPLGQGYYGYTF. The DNA of the CDR3 is TGCAGCGTTGAAGAGCTGCCACTGGGACAGGGCTACTATGGCTACACCTTC. Complete variable domain (other parts from reference TRBV29-1 and TRBJ1-2): SAVISQKPSRDICQRGTSLTIQCQVDSQVTMMFWYRQQPGQSLTLIATANQGSEATYESGFVIDKFPISRPNLTFSTLTVSNMSPEDSSIYLCSVEELPLGQGYYGYTFGSGTRLTVV.

J is TRBJ2-2 and V is TRBV10-1, with D uncertain. The germline V and J ends were trimmed by 4 bases and 1 base, with 13 bases remaining between them. Per the germline V gene, CDR1 is WNHNN and CDR2 is SYGVQD (reference sequence). The CDR3 totals 16 residues. The CDR3 DNA reads TGCGCCAGCAGTGTTAATGTTCCCGGGAACACCGGGGAGCTGTTTTTT. It translates to CASSVNVPGNTGELFF.

The V and J genes are TRBV5-4 and TRBJ1-3; the D is unclear. Trimming left V 0 bases short and J 0 bases short, with 10 bases between. This CDR3 is built from 16 residues. Per the germline V gene, CDR1 is SGHNT and CDR2 is YYREEE (reference sequence). CDR3 DNA sequence: TGTGCCAGCAGCTTGGGTCTACAGAGCTCTGGAAACACCATATATTTT. Its translation: CASSLGLQSSGNTIYF.